These 5 T cell receptor beta chains were sequenced from one sample in a study of T cells after yellow fever vaccination. MiXCR, run by TCRdb on the 5' RACE reads, gives a single entry per CDR3 protein. The table shows about 240,000 distinct CDR3 sequences, with 6.9% occurring only once. Sequencing was performed on CD4+ T cells sorted from PBMCs, taken 15 days after the yellow fever booster vaccination. The receptor set was obtained from a man aged 30-40 years who received the YFV17D yellow fever vaccine.

The chain is built from TRBV11-2 and TRBJ1-2; unclear D gene. Trimming stripped 0 bases from V and 4 bases from J, with 9 bases between. This CDR3 region has 14 residues. The V gene's germline CDR1 is SGHAT and CDR2 FQNNGV. The DNA of the CDR3 is TGTGCCAGCAGCTTAGAAGGGCAGATCTATGGCTACACCTTC. Translated, it gives CASSLEGQIYGYTF.

The chain employs TRBV7-2 and TRBJ2-3; 8 bases match TRBD2. With 0 bases clipped from V and 5 bases from J, the junction kept 7 bases outside the gene matches. The CDR3 runs 16 residues. Germline CDR1 SGHTA, CDR2 FQGNSA. CDR3 DNA: TGTGCCAGCAGCTTAGCGAGACTAGCGAACGTAGATACGCAGTATTTT. Translation gives CASSLARLANVDTQYF.

This clonotype was counted between two and nine times. The J gene is TRBJ2-2, the V gene TRBV5-6; no definite D call. Germline V CDR1 and CDR2: SGHDT, YYEEEE. V gave up 3 bases and J gave up 2 bases, with 17 bases separating them. The CDR3 spans 17 residues. The CDR3 nucleotides are TGTGCCAGCAGCTCCCGCCATTATAATGGAAACACCGGGGAGCTGTTTTTT. Amino acid sequence: CASSSRHYNGNTGELFF.

The V gene is TRBV20-1, the J gene TRBJ2-1, with a tentative D call TRBD1 (6 bases). CDR1 is DFQATT and CDR2 is SNEGSKA in the germline V gene (reference sequence). This CDR3 has 13 amino acids. Trimming took off 7 bases at V and 4 bases at J, with 14 bases between the two ends. This CDR3 reads CSGTDRSYNEQFF. The CDR3 coding sequence is TGCAGTGGGACGGACAGATCATACAATGAGCAGTTCTTC.

This clonotype has only a few counts. The chain uses TRBV4-3 and TRBJ2-5; 7 bases line up with TRBD2. CDR1 LGHNA and CDR2 YSLEER come from the germline V gene. J was trimmed by 5 bases and V by 1 base; bases with no gene match: 7. CDR3 length: 15 residues. Here the CDR3 DNA reads TGCGCCAGCAGCCAAGCGTGGCGGGAGTGGGAGACCCAGTACTTC. It yields the protein CASSQAWREWETQYF.